The text below deals with one TCR beta chain. Its matching antigen is unknown. PCR was performed using 60 Vbeta and 13 Jbeta primers. Repertoires were generated with immunoSEQ multiplex PCR, while TCRdb's copy carries only in-frame clones and drops some. The table records about 160,000 clones, over 70% of them present only once. This entry comes from a study of cytomegalovirus exposure and HLA in healthy donors. Study summary: HLA-typed donors contributed around 82 million unique TCRs, which were held in an early data release. Study outcomes and limitations: While the bulk of TCR sequences proved rare, some public TCRs turned up in many donors. Associated with cytomegalovirus, according to the listing, were 170 or so TCR beta chains. Roughly uniform depth of sequencing across donors was assumed in presence/absence analyses.

The source material was PBMCs. This receptor was identified in a male donor in good health and CMV-seropositive.

The CDR3 loop reads CASSEQVNSPLHF. The DNA for the CDR3 is TGTGCCAGCAGTGAACAGGTTAATTCACCCCTCCACTTT. The chain combines TRBV6-4 with TRBJ1-6; D may be TRBD1 (5 bases). The germline gives CDR1 MRHNA, CDR2 SNTAGT. The CDR3 sequence is 13 residues long. V was cut by 3 bases and J by 6 bases, with 6 bases left in between.